This T cell receptor beta chain was documented in a study of cytomegalovirus exposure and HLA in healthy donors. Study-wide context: Researchers previously reported finding fewer than 140 million unique TCR beta sequences from around 200 million T cells. Study-level points and caveats: The likely explanation for a cluster of highly shared sequence variants was sequencing artifact.

The PCR ran on 60 Vbeta and 13 Jbeta primers. The protocol was immunoSEQ multiplex PCR, while the TCRdb copy is restricted to in-frame clones and leaves out a portion. Seen here are approximately 100,000 clones, around 77% observed once, and the top ten hold 10% to 11%. CDR1 is SGHVS, CDR2 FNYEAQ, per germline. The CDR3 extends over 13 amino acids. A note on this clone: What it recognizes is unknown. A read error may account for a junction end that differs from germline.

The sequence came from a man aged 35 to 55 in good health and CMV-seropositive. The chain recombines TRBV7-6 with TRBJ2-7; no clear D gene. Sequencing input: PBMCs. CDR3 sequence: CASSLGGWAGTHF. CDR3 bases: TGTGCCAGCAGCTTAGGTGGCTGGGCAGGTACGCACTTC.